This T cell receptor beta chain is from a study of T cells in Graves' hyperthyroidism and ophthalmopathy (dated by TCRdb to the late 2010s). Background for the entire study: To identify distinguishing TCR V-J signatures, a discovery cohort of about 100 patients was used, comprising 43 with Graves' ophthalmopathy and 57 with stable Graves' hyperthyroidism. Whether ophthalmopathy could be predicted prospectively was tested in an independent validation cohort made up of 18 to 20 hyperthyroidism patients plus 17 patients who later progressed to ophthalmopathy. After blood sampling, hyperthyroidism patients were treated with methimazole at a starting dose of 30 mg daily, and ophthalmopathy patients were treated with high-dose intravenous methylprednisolone. The paper describes TCR Vbeta CDR3 sequencing of about 140 peripheral blood samples, made up of 43 ophthalmopathy patients, around 78 hyperthyroidism patients and around 17 progressor patients. In more than 5 Graves' hyperthyroidism patients, the study also compared T-cell repertoires from thyroid tissue with T-cell repertoires from blood. The 85 to 100 discovery patients were divided at random into training and test sets in a 7:3 ratio.

Points the paper makes about the study in general: In validation, the model predicted progression to ophthalmopathy with around 71% sensitivity and around 72% specificity, a median of approximately 6.7 months before onset. No statistical method was used to set the sample size in advance, and investigators knew the group allocation. A 13 V-J signature model separated ophthalmopathy from stable hyperthyroidism, with 87.88% sensitivity and roughly 82% specificity in cross-validation and 80%/75% in testing. Blood samples also contained most of the expanded thyroid clonotypes (frequency above 0.001), which suggests that blood repertoires may reflect thyroid immune responses.

About this clonotype itself: Its antigen has not been determined. No much larger clonotype is one base removed from it; base qualities were not supplied.

The TCR beta CDR3 regions were amplified from the RNA transcripts. For the first round of RT-PCR on the TCR CDR3, the HTBI primer set was used together with the Qiagen OneStep RT-PCR kit. Libraries were constructed in a second round of multiplex PCR, after which size selection and purification were performed. The libraries were sequenced on an Illumina HiSeq2000 using paired-end 100 bp reads. The paper's data handling went like this. Raw data were processed with SOAPnuke, discarding reads with adapters, uncalled bases, mean Phred below 15, or no exact constant-primer or identifier match. High-quality paired reads were merged with COPE v1.2.5, and unique nucleotide sequences were defined as clonotypes. MiTCR v1.1 was used to align clonotypes to the IMGT TRBV, TRBD and TRBJ reference segments. Only V-J combinations with frequency above 0.0001, covering about 99% of repertoires, were analysed. The TCS score was defined as the ratio of F50 (clonal expansion) to E x V (chaos), calculated using BLOSUM62-based TCRdist between CDR3 peptides within each V-J. Welch's t-statistics and random forest reduced 450 to 600 V-J features to roughly 13, which were used in a naive Bayes classifier (R e1071). TCRdb reprocessing: public reads trimmed at Q25 with fastp, clones called with MiXCR, in-frame beta chains kept. Every CDR3 protein is listed once, alongside the most common genes and DNA of its rows. The V and J calls were not made by the authors but by TCRdb's processing. In all, the sample holds 560,000 or so distinct CDR3 sequences, and under 60% of those were seen once. The ten largest account for about 7.9% of the sample.

The germline V gene provides CDR1 SGDLS and CDR2 YYNGEE. The V and J ends are trimmed by 4 bases and 8 bases, leaving 27 bases between them. The CDR3 sequence holds 17 residues, the cysteine and phenylalanine included. Just CDR3 DNA is preserved here, 51 bases in frame from base 1. Stable Graves' hyperthyroidism was defined as no progression to ophthalmopathy during 18 months of follow-up. Hyperthyroidism patients were newly diagnosed, had a disease duration of under 2 months, and were aged 18 to 65 years. The study excluded patients with uncontrolled infections, other autoimmune diseases, pregnancy or lactation. Diagnoses were established on the basis of clinical symptoms, serum thyroxine and TRAb, thyroid ultrasound, and orbital computed tomography. Total RNA was extracted with Trizol reagent, and quality was checked on an Agilent 2100 Bioanalyzer.

This chain is built from TRBV9 and TRBJ1-2; TRBD1 is a weak D gene call, 5 bases matching. Sequenced material: peripheral blood or thyroid tissue (not recorded which). The sequence was collected from a woman aged 18-29 years with Graves' hyperthyroidism. Donor details come from another sample of the same person, matched by shared clones. The DNA sequence is TGTGCCAGCAGCCGACGACCGGGGCAGGCGGCGCTCGGGGGCTACACCTTC. Its coded protein is CASSRRPGQAALGGYTF.